This T cell receptor beta chain was captured by sequencing in a study of OX40 agonist ivuxolimab in advanced cancers. Turning to the overall study: The costimulatory receptor OX40 (CD134) was targeted by ivuxolimab, a fully human IgG2 agonistic monoclonal antibody. Among the approximately 50 dose-escalation patients, about 19 had hepatocellular carcinoma, around 15 melanoma, 9 renal cell carcinoma and 9 head and neck cancer. Peripheral TCRbeta sequencing aimed to test whether ivuxolimab altered TCR sequence diversity and caused clonal T-cell expansion. Patients were allowed to have had prior anti-PD-1, anti-PD-L1 or anti-CTLA-4 therapy, and approximately 43% of the dose-escalation patients had previously received checkpoint inhibitors. Partial responses were achieved by three dose-escalation patients, of whom one had hepatocellular carcinoma and two had cutaneous melanoma. The dose-escalation cohort was around 83% male with a mean age of approximately 60 years, ranging from 23 to 79. The monotherapy dose-escalation portion (N of about 49 patients) of the phase I ivuxolimab trial is reported in the paper. Intravenous ivuxolimab was administered to patients every 2 weeks at six dose levels: 0.01, 0.1, 0.3, 1.5, 3 and 10 mg/kg. What the research found in general, with its limitations: Low levels of normalized T-cell clonal expansion were also seen in some patients who did not respond. On average, CD8+ T cells showed more expanded clones than CD4+ T cells after ivuxolimab. At doses of 0.1 to 3.0 mg/kg, clonal expansion of both CD4+ and CD8+ blood T cells was observed from baseline to week 6. In partial responders in the 0.1-3.0 mg/kg groups, normalized peripheral clonal expansion was found to be among the lowest, especially among CD8+ T cells. The antigen specificity of the peripheral T cells that underwent clonal expansion was not determined.

Genomic DNA was isolated from the sorted cells so that the TCRbeta CDR3 region could be sequenced. The immunoSEQ Assay was used to sequence the TCRbeta CDR3 regions. Here the immuneACCESS table is served through TCRdb, limited to in-frame sequences with V and J called. Missing clones are a known gap in these copies; in checked studies unresolved V genes cover under half, and the rest lacks a known reason. The sample table lists about 100,000 clones, around 90% of them with a count of one. The ten most abundant clones make up roughly 0.56% of the sample. The CDR3 sequence holds 15 residues, the cysteine and phenylalanine included. Of all the DNA, just the CDR3 is kept, 45 bases in frame from base 1. The germline V gene specifies SGHTA as CDR1 and FQGTGA as CDR2. The junction shows trimming of 5 bases on V and 5 bases on J, and the gene matches do not reach 8 bases of it. The trial excluded patients who had a history of autoimmune disease or were on systemic immunosuppression. Peripheral blood for TCR sequencing was collected from all dose cohorts at baseline, on cycle 4 day 1, and on cycle 7 day 1. The samples were drawn from a first-in-human, open-label, multicenter phase I dose-escalation trial of ivuxolimab. Adults with locally advanced or metastatic melanoma, renal cell carcinoma, hepatocellular carcinoma or head and neck squamous cell carcinoma were enrolled in the trial. Before TCR sequencing, CD4+ T cells and CD8+ T cells from peripheral blood were sorted into separate populations.

Note on this clone: It lacks a known antigen. The record has no base qualities; no much larger clone is one base away.

This clonotype was obtained from an adult with an advanced solid tumor such as melanoma, head and neck, liver or kidney cancer. The V gene is TRBV7-3 and the J gene is TRBJ2-1; TRBD1 matches 8 bases in the middle. The sequencing used CD4+ or CD8+ T cells sorted from blood, collected in a trial of the OX40 agonist ivuxolimab. The nucleotide sequence is TGTGCCAGCAGCCTGACAGGGGATGTGAACAATGAGCAGTTCTTC. The resulting protein is CASSLTGDVNNEQFF.